What follows describes a single T cell receptor (beta chain). Its antigen is undetermined. This sample was included in a study of CXCR3-negative and CXCR3-positive naive CD8 T cells. Study-level background: Around 130 million TRB reads were obtained overall (about 1.5 +/- 0.3 million per library). Study-level findings and limits: Compared with CXCR3-negative naive cells, CXCR3-positive naive cells showed more hydrophobic TRB CDR3s.

cDNA libraries for TRB were generated by 5' RACE incorporating UMI labels. TCRdb reworked the 5' RACE reads into one entry per CDR3 protein, no DNA. The clone table shows about 89,000 distinct CDR3 sequences, with the ten largest holding 0.53%. The receptor comes from a human donor in good health. Some clones in this sample may be carry-over from other donors' samples. What was sequenced was naive CXCR3+ CD8+ T cells from blood. Stated subset: CD45RO-CCR7+CD27+CD95- naive CD8+ T cells expressing CXCR3 (TNR3+).

This CDR3 is CASSQGKGEAFF. This chain joins TRBV4-1 and TRBJ1-1; TCRdb indicates TRBD1, and absent DNA this call remains unverified. The germline V gene encodes CDR1 MGHRA and CDR2 YSYEKL. The CDR3 totals 12 residues.